The clone carrying this T cell receptor (beta chain) came up once. Its antigen is currently unknown. The CDR3 is 15 amino acids. The treatment here: around 19 received Ad26.COV2.S at low or high dose, single or two shots; roughly 5 received placebo; per-sample allocation not given. Day 63 after the first injection of vaccine or placebo was the sampling time. Measured with immunoSEQ multiplex PCR; TCRdb has only the in-frame clones, and not every one. The table records 410,000 or so clones, 80% to 95% of them present only once. The sample originates from a study of Ad26.COV2.S vaccination and SARS-CoV-2 variants. Study-level findings and limits: Vaccine and placebo recipients had similar non-spike TCR breadth. It was reported that spike-specific CD8+ and CD4+ T cell responses were substantially broad after vaccination.

This TCR was sampled from a person between 18 and 65 years old who received the Ad26.COV2.S COVID-19 vaccine or a placebo. This chain links TRBV1 with TRBJ2-1; the table's D call, TRBD2, was not checked against the DNA. TRBV1 constitutes a pseudogene. Source: peripheral blood, taken in a trial of Ad26.COV2.S vaccine versus placebo. CDR3 DNA: TGCACCAGCAGCCAATCTAAAGCGGACTACAATGAGCAGTTCTTC. Its protein is CTSSQSKADYNEQFF.